One T cell receptor (beta chain) is described in this entry. There are a few counts of this clonotype. The antigen it binds to is not known. Per-nucleotide qualities are absent, and no much larger clonotype sits a single base away. TCR beta repertoires were profiled from peripheral blood of roughly 13 young patients with multiple sclerosis to demonstrate the VDJtools post-analysis software. The multiple sclerosis patients were children and adolescents ranging in age from 6 to 15 years. The data originate from a study of post-analysis software for immune sequencing data (dated by TCRdb to 2013 to 2016). About the study as a whole: The recorded disease courses included relapsing-remitting, secondary progressive and progressive-relapsing multiple sclerosis, and some patients had no subtype annotation. A subset of samples was prepared in parallel using single-end sample barcoding, then pooled and co-amplified after Illumina adapter ligation. Patient repertoires were compared against roughly 12 previously published healthy control repertoires from donors aged about 6 to 27 years. The paper's findings and limits, for the study overall: The control group was slightly older than the multiple sclerosis patient group. Significantly higher frequencies in patients than in controls were found for a handful of TRBV segments, including TRBV5-6, TRBV5-1 and TRBV20-1. When samples were clustered directly using the F measure, samples prepared in the same batch co-clustered strongly, which prompted a batch-effect correction. Significantly lower normalized Chao1 diversity was found in multiple sclerosis patients than in controls, suggesting substantial peripheral T-cell clonal expansion.

The library was produced with PCR. Sequenced using an Illumina HiSeq 2500. Unique molecular identifiers were incorporated into TCR beta cDNA libraries to reduce PCR and sequencing biases. Roughly 500,000 cDNA molecules were obtained for every 1 to 10 million input T cells, so each molecule roughly corresponded to one T cell. Patient libraries were prepared and sequenced with the same protocol used for the earlier healthy control dataset. Within a given batch, samples were prepared together, multiplexed and sequenced on the same HiSeq lane. Per the authors' processing: MIGEC handled the raw barcoded reads, throwing out single-read molecular identifier groups before consensus assembly and CDR3 extraction. Clonotype tables were post-analysed with VDJtools, and diversity was normalized by down-sampling all datasets to the smallest sample size. In repertoire overlap clustering, CDR3 amino acid sequences, but not nucleotide sequences, were matched to correct batch-related cross-sample contamination. The public reads were reprocessed in TCRdb via fastp at Q25 and MiXCR, keeping in-frame beta chains. Rows are unified per CDR3 protein, each entry keeping the most common DNA and genes. TCRdb, rather than the study authors, made the V and J calls. This sample is represented by approximately 730,000 distinct CDR3 sequences; 46% of them were singletons. The ten largest clones add up to roughly 4.4% of the sample.

From its cysteine to its phenylalanine, the CDR3 spans 13 amino acids. Kept here is only the CDR3 DNA, which spans 39 bases and is read in frame from base 1. The junction shows trimming of 4 bases on V and 10 bases on J, and the gene matches do not reach 5 bases of it. CDR1 and CDR2 were assigned from the germline V gene as KGHDR and SFDVKD. The origin of this receptor is a girl between 10 and 17 years old with multiple sclerosis. The V and J genes are TRBV24-1 and TRBJ2-3; 9 nucleotides in the junction match TRBD1. What was sequenced was blood. The nucleotides are TGTGCCACCAGTGACCCCGGACAGGGGCCGCAGTATTTT. It codes for CATSDPGQGPQYF.